This TCR beta chain was observed in a study of blood T cell repertoires in COVID-19. Study-level background: The origin of the acute and convalescent COVID-19 samples was the United States, Italy and Spain.

As processed by the authors: Reference gene primer amplification in the assay estimated nucleated cell counts. Assay: immunoSEQ multiplex PCR; the TCRdb copy retains only in-frame clones and omits some. V and J calls and clone size come straight from that table; D and trimming were deduced from the DNA. Among 200,000 to 250,000 clones, approximately 88% were seen once, and the ten largest hold approximately 3.5%. There are 12 residues in the CDR3. Germline lookup yields CDR1 SGHNT and CDR2 YYREEE (reference sequence). The ends were cut back, 10 bases at V and 4 bases at J, with 14 bases in the middle. Participants came from some 26 US areas, aged roughly 18 to 95 years. Participants were placed into cohorts based on the clinical history they reported.

The V and J genes are TRBV5-4 and TRBJ1-2; tentative D call: TRBD1 (6 bases). The sequence came from a woman younger than 45 who had been exposed to COVID-19. Sequencing was performed on PBMCs or T cells enriched from blood (not recorded which). The chain's CDR3 is CAAGGAPYGYTF. The CDR3 nucleotides read TGTGCCGCGGGGGGCGCGCCCTATGGCTACACCTTC.